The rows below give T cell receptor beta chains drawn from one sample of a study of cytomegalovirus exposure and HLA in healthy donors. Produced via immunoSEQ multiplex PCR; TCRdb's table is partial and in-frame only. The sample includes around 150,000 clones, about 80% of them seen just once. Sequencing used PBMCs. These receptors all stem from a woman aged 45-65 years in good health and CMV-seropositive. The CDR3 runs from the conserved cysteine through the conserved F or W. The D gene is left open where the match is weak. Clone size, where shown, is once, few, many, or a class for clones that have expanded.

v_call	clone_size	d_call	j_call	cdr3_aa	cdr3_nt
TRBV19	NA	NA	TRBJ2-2	CASRPPGLGNTGELFF	TGTGCCAGCCGGCCCCCGGGGTTGGGGAACACCGGGGAGCTGTTTTTT
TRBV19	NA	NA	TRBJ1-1	CASTTGITEAFF	TGTGCCAGTACGACAGGTATCACTGAAGCTTTCTTT
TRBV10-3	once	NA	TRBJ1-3	CAISEWGDSSGNTIYF	TGTGCCATCAGTGAGTGGGGAGACTCCTCTGGAAACACCATATATTTT
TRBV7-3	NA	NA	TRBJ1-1	CASSLQGADTEAFF	TGTGCCAGCAGTTTACAGGGTGCCGACACTGAAGCTTTCTTT
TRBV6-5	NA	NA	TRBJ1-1	CASSYSDGVTEAFF	TGTGCCAGCAGTTACTCCGACGGAGTCACTGAAGCTTTCTTT
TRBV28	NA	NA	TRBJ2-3	CASSFPLGLNTDTQYF	TGTGCCAGCAGTTTCCCCTTAGGACTAAACACAGATACGCAGTATTTT
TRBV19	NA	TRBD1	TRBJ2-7	CASSTGQGDF	TGTGCCAGTAGTACGGGACAGGGAGACTTC
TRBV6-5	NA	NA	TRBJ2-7	CASSTTTDPYEQYF	TGTGCCAGCAGTACAACGACAGATCCCTACGAGCAGTACTTC
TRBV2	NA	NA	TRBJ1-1	CASSGVRNTEAFF	TGTGCCAGCTCGGGTGTTAGGAACACTGAAGCTTTCTTT
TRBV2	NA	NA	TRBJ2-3	CASSEMSSTDTQYF	TGTGCCAGCAGTGAAATGTCTAGCACAGATACGCAGTATTTT
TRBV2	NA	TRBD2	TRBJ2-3	CASTGLAGGPGTDTQYF	TGTGCCAGCACTGGACTAGCGGGGGGGCCCGGCACAGATACGCAGTATTTT
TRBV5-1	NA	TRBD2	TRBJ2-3	CASSPRAGVDTQYF	TGCGCCAGCAGCCCCAGGGCGGGAGTAGATACGCAGTATTTT
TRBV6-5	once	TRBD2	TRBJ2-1	CASSYSGGLVRNEQFF	TGTGCCAGCAGTTACTCGGGCGGACTAGTTCGCAATGAGCAGTTCTTC
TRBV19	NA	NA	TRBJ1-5	CASSPRQAYSNQPQHF	TGTGCCAGTAGTCCGAGACAGGCGTATAGCAATCAGCCCCAGCATTTT
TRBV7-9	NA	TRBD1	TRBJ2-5	CASSLGTGGAETQYF	TGTGCCAGCAGCCTCGGGACAGGGGGGGCAGAGACCCAGTACTTC
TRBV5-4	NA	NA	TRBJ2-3	CASSWDTRTDTQYF	TGTGCCAGCAGTTGGGACACCCGCACAGATACGCAGTATTTT
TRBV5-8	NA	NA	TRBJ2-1	CASSSRDFRSYNEQFF	TGTGCCAGCAGTAGCCGGGACTTCCGCTCCTACAATGAGCAGTTCTTC
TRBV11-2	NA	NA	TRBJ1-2	CASSSPHDRTNNYGYTF	TGTGCCAGCAGCTCCCCCCACGACAGGACGAATAACTATGGCTACACCTTC
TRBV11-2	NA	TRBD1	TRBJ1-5	CASSLFPGTGGSQPQHF	TGTGCCAGCAGCTTATTCCCCGGGACAGGGGGCTCTCAGCCCCAGCATTTT
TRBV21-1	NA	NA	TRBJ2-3	CASSKGGTADTQYF	TGTGCCAGCAGCAAAGGAGGCACGGCAGATACGCAGTATTTT
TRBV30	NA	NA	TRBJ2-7	CAWSVWAPYEQYF	TGTGCCTGGAGTGTATGGGCTCCCTACGAGCAGTACTTC
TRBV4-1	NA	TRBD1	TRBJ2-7	CASSHSVTWTGGSDEQYF	TGCGCCAGCAGCCACTCGGTCACGTGGACAGGGGGGTCCGACGAGCAGTACTTC
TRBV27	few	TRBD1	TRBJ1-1	CASSSKGQGPYSTEAFF	TGTGCCAGCAGTTCGAAGGGACAGGGTCCCTATAGCACTGAAGCTTTCTTT
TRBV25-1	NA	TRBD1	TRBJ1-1	CATVTGGSEAFF	TGTGCCACCGTGACAGGGGGCTCTGAAGCTTTCTTT
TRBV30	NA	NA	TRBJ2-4	CAWGRVSAKNIQYF	TGTGCCTGGGGTCGCGTGTCAGCCAAAAACATTCAGTACTTC
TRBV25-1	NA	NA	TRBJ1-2	CASSYTNYGYTF	TGTGCCAGCAGTTATACTAACTATGGCTACACCTTC
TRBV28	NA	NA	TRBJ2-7	CASPRDIHYEQYF	TGTGCCAGCCCCCGGGACATACACTACGAGCAGTACTTC
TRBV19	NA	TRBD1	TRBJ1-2	CASTHPPGQGPYGYTF	TGTGCCAGTACCCACCCCCCGGGACAGGGCCCGTATGGCTACACCTTC
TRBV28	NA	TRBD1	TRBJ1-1	CASSWGQITEAFF	TGTGCCAGCAGTTGGGGACAGATCACTGAAGCTTTCTTT
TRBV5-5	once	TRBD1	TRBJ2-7	CASSLAPGGHEQYF	TGTGCCAGCAGCTTGGCCCCAGGGGGCCACGAGCAGTACTTC
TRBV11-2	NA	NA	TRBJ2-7	CASSLYSGIGGGTYEQYF	TGTGCCAGCAGCTTATATTCGGGAATAGGGGGGGGGACCTACGAGCAGTACTTC
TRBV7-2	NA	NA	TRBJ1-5	CASSLASHPNQPQHF	TGTGCCAGCAGCTTAGCGTCACATCCTAATCAGCCCCAGCATTTT
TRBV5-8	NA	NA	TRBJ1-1	CASSRPRRTEAFF	TGTGCCAGCAGCCGACCTAGGAGGACTGAAGCTTTCTTT
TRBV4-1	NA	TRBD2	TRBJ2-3	CASSQRDARSGGADTQYF	TGCGCCAGCAGCCAAAGAGATGCGCGAAGCGGGGGTGCAGATACGCAGTATTTT
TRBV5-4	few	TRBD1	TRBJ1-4	CASSVDRQGKKLFF	TGTGCCAGCAGCGTGGACAGGCAAGGAAAAAAACTGTTTTTT
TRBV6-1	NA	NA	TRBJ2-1	CASTLGSSYNEQFF	TGTGCCAGCACCCTCGGGTCTTCCTACAATGAGCAGTTCTTC
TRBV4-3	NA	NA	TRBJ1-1	CASSQVALMNTEAFF	TGCGCCAGCAGCCAAGTCGCCCTAATGAACACTGAAGCTTTCTTT
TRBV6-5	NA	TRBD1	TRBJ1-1	CASSRPGQGFTEAFF	TGTGCCAGCAGTAGACCGGGACAGGGGTTCACTGAAGCTTTCTTT
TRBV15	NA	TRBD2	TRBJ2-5	CATSRDRLAVRETQYF	TGTGCCACCAGCAGAGATAGGCTAGCGGTACGAGAGACCCAGTACTTC
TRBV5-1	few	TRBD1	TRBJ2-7	CASSLTGTGPWEQYF	TGCGCCAGCAGCCTCACCGGGACAGGTCCGTGGGAGCAGTACTTC
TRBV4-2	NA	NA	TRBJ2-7	CASSQDGGVGTYEQYF	TGTGCCAGCAGCCAAGATGGCGGGGTGGGGACCTACGAGCAGTACTTC
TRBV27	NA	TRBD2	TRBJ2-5	CASSNRQGAGGYQETQYF	TGTGCCAGCAGTAACCGACAGGGTGCGGGAGGGTACCAAGAGACCCAGTACTTC
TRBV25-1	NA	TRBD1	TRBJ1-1	CASSAGTGNTEAFF	TGTGCCAGCAGTGCCGGGACAGGGAACACTGAAGCTTTCTTT
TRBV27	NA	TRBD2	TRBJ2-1	CASSPLAGGGNEQFF	TGTGCCAGCAGCCCACTAGCGGGAGGGGGCAATGAGCAGTTCTTC
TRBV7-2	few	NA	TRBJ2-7	CASSLVGGDYEQYF	TGTGCCAGCAGCTTAGTGGGCGGGGATTACGAGCAGTACTTC
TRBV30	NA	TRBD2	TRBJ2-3	CAWSPRAGGLYSTDTQYF	TGTGCCTGGAGTCCAAGAGCGGGGGGCCTTTATAGCACAGATACGCAGTATTTT
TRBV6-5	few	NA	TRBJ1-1	CASSYSWTDTEAFF	TGTGCCAGCAGTTACTCATGGACAGACACTGAAGCTTTCTTT
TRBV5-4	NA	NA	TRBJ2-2	CASSLTDTGELFF	TGTGCCAGCAGCTTGACAGACACCGGGGAGCTGTTTTTT
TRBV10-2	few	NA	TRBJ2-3	CASRLERGPDTQYF	TGCGCCAGCAGACTCGAAAGGGGCCCAGATACGCAGTATTTT
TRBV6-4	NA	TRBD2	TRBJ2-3	CASSDGSSGGGTDTQYF	TGTGCCAGCAGTGACGGTTCTAGCGGGGGAGGCACAGATACGCAGTATTTT
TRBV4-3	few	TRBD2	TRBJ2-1	CASSQGLAGDYEQFF	TGCGCCAGCAGCCAAGGCCTAGCGGGGGATTATGAGCAGTTCTTC
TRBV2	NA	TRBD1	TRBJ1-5	CASKTGNQPQHF	TGTGCCAGCAAGACAGGGAATCAGCCCCAGCATTTT
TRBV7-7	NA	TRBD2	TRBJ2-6	CASSPAGLAGPSGANVLTF	TGTGCTAGCAGCCCGGCGGGGCTAGCGGGACCCTCTGGGGCCAACGTCCTGACTTTC
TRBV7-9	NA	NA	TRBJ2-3	CASSRTQGTDTQYF	TGTGCCAGCAGCCGAACCCAGGGGACAGATACGCAGTATTTT
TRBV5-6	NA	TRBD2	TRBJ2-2	CASSLAWTSGGAGTGELFF	TGTGCCAGCAGCTTGGCCTGGACTAGCGGGGGGGCGGGCACCGGGGAGCTGTTTTTT
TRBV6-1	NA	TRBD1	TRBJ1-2	CASSEAPAGGGYGYTF	TGTGCCAGCAGTGAAGCGCCCGCAGGGGGCGGCTATGGCTACACCTTC
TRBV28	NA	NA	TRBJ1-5	CASSLVAQPQHF	TGTGCCAGCAGTTTAGTAGCTCAGCCCCAGCATTTT
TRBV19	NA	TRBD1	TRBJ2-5	CASNEQGARETQYF	TGTGCCAGTAATGAACAGGGGGCGCGGGAGACCCAGTACTTC
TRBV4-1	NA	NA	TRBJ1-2	CASSLRTDNYGYTF	TGCGCCAGCAGCCTTCGGACAGATAACTATGGCTACACCTTC